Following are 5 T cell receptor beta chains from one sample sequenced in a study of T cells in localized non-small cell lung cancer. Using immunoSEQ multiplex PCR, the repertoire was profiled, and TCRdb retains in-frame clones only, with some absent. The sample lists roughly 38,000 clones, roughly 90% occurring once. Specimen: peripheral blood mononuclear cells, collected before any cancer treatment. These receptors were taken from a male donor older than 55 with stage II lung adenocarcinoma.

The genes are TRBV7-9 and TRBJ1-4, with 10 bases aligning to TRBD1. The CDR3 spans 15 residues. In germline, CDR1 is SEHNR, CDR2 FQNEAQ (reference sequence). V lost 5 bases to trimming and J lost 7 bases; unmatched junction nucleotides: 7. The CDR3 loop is CASSATGTGAEKLFF. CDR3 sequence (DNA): TGTGCCAGCAGCGCCACCGGGACAGGGGCTGAAAAACTGTTTTTT.

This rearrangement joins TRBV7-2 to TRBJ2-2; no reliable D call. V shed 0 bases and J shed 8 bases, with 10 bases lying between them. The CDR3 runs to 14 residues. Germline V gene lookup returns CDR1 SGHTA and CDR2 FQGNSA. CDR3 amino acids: CASSLAEKIGELFF. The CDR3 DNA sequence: TGTGCCAGCAGCTTAGCTGAAAAAATTGGGGAGCTGTTTTTT. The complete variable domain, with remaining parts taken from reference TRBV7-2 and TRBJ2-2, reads GAGVSQSPSNKVTEKGKDVELRCDPISGHTALYWYRQSLGQGLEFLIYFQGNSAPDKSGLPSDRFSAERTGGSVSTLTIQRTQQEDSAVYLCASSLAEKIGELFFGEGSRLTVL.

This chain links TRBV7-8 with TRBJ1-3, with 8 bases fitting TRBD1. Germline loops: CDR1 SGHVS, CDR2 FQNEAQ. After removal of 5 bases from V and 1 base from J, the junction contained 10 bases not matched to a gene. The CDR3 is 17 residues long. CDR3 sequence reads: CASSPLRTGHSGNTIYF. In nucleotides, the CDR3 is TGTGCCAGCAGCCCCCTCCGGACAGGGCATTCTGGAAACACCATATATTTT.

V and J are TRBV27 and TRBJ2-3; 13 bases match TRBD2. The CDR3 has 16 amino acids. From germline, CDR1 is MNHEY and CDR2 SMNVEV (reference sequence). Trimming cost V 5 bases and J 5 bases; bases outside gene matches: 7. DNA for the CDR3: TGTGCCAGCAGTACCGGACTAGCGGGAGTTATAGATACGCAGTATTTT. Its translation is CASSTGLAGVIDTQYF.

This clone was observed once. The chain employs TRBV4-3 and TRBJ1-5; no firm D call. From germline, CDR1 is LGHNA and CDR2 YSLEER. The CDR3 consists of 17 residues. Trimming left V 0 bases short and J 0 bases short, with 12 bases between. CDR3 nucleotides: TGCGCCAGCAGCCAAGATCTTGGTGTTTATAGCAATCAGCCCCAGCATTTT. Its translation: CASSQDLGVYSNQPQHF.